The next 5 T cell receptor beta chains were all read from a single sample in a study of T cell responses to AZD1222 COVID-19 vaccine. Here immunoSEQ multiplex PCR was the method, and the copy in TCRdb shows in-frame clones only, minus some. The sample consists of approximately 100,000 clones, roughly 90% of them appearing once. Sequenced material: peripheral blood, taken on day 0 of AZD1222 vaccination. The receptor source for this set is an adult in good health.

The chain recombines TRBV7-8 with TRBJ2-1; D may be TRBD2 (5 bases). Germline CDR1 SGHVS, CDR2 FQNEAQ. Trimming shortened V by 1 base and J by 4 bases, and 14 bases separated the two germline ends. This CDR3 contains 16 residues. Here the CDR3 reads CASSLGWMAGYNEQFF. CDR3 coding DNA: TGTGCCAGCAGCTTAGGGTGGATGGCGGGTTACAATGAGCAGTTCTTC. Drawing the rest from reference TRBV7-8 and TRBJ2-1, the complete variable domain is GAGVSQSPRYKVAKRGQDVALRCDPISGHVSLFWYQQALGQGPEFLTYFQNEAQLDKSGLPSDRFFAERPEGSVSTLKIQRTQQEDSAVYLCASSLGWMAGYNEQFFGPGTRLTVL.

The J gene is TRBJ1-6, the V gene TRBV12-2. TRBV12-2 has pseudogene status. The CDR3 covers 15 residues. The CDR3: CASRLVWGFNSPLHF. The CDR3 nucleotides are TGTGCAAGTCGCTTAGTCTGGGGTTTCAATTCACCCCTCCACTTT.

The CDR3 DNA follows: TGTGCCAGCACGGCCAGGGCAGGGGAAGCACCCCTCCACTTT. Its protein is CASTARAGEAPLHF. The gene calls are TRBV28 and TRBJ1-6, with a tentative D call TRBD1 (6 bases). The V gene's germline CDR1 is MDHEN and CDR2 SYDVKM. The length of the CDR3 is 14 residues. The V and J ends lost 7 bases and 11 bases respectively, with 18 bases between them.

In this sample, this clone turned up once. The V and J genes are TRBV11-2 and TRBJ1-1; a possible D gene is TRBD1 (5 bases). Trimming shortened V by 1 base and J by 13 bases, and 13 bases separated the two germline ends. This CDR3 contains 12 residues. CDR1 is SGHAT, CDR2 FQNNGV, per germline. CDR3 loop: CASSLVGDVDFF. As DNA, the CDR3 is TGTGCCAGCAGCTTAGTAGGGGACGTTGATTTCTTT. Filled out from reference TRBV11-2 and TRBJ1-1, the complete variable domain reads EAGVAQSPRYKIIEKRQSVAFWCNPISGHATLYWYQQILGQGPKLLIQFQNNGVVDDSQLPKDRFSAERLKGVDSTLKIQPAKLEDSAVYLCASSLVGDVDFFGQGTRLTVV.

This rearrangement joins TRBV6-2 or TRBV6-3 to TRBJ2-1; 7 nucleotides match TRBD1. V lost 4 bases, J lost 8 bases, and 8 bases stayed unmatched. CDR3 length: 14 residues. The V gene's germline CDR1 is MNHEY and CDR2 SVGEGT. The CDR3 region is CASSFRQGRHEQFF. The CDR3 nucleotides read TGTGCCAGCAGTTTCCGACAGGGACGGCATGAGCAGTTCTTC.